The 11 T cell receptor beta chains below come from one sample, sequenced in a study of blood T cells in healthy people across ages. PCR was performed a second time for about 6 to 12 cycles using a sample-barcoded 5' primer and a J-beta primer mix. TCRdb passed the 5' RACE reads through MiXCR, listing each CDR3 protein once. The sample lists roughly 900,000 distinct CDR3 sequences; 25% to 30% were seen once. The material sequenced was blood. These receptors were obtained from a woman of 80 years or more in good health.

This clonotype was observed a few times. A much bigger clone sits one base away, suggesting this may be a read error. V usage is TRBV7-2 and J usage is TRBJ2-5; tentative D call: TRBD1 (5 bases). Germline loops: CDR1 SGHTA, CDR2 FQGNSA. CDR3 size: 14 residues. V was pared by 7 bases and J by 1 base, with 13 bases between. CDR3 nucleotides: TGTGCCAGCAACTCTCTGACAGTCCAAGAGACCCAGTACTTC. Its protein product is CASNSLTVQETQYF.

About this clonotype: A junction end diverges from the germline sequence, so it may reflect a read error. The chain has TRBV11-2 and TRBJ2-5; TRBD1 matches 9 bases. The CDR3 has 15 residues. Germline lookup yields CDR1 SGHAT and CDR2 FQNNGV. The CDR3: CACSKTGQGLGEQYF. The CDR3 bases are TGTGCCTGCAGCAAGACGGGACAGGGATTAGGAGAGCAGTACTTC. The full variable domain, with the rest looked up from reference TRBV11-2 and TRBJ2-5, is EAGVAQSPRYKIIEKRQSVAFWCNPISGHATLYWYQQILGQGPKLLIQFQNNGVVDDSQLPKDRFSAERLKGVDSTLKIQPAKLEDSAVYLCACSKTGQGLGEQYFGPGTRLLVL.

The CDR3 region has the DNA TGTGCCAGCAGCCGAGGACCTCAGCCCCAGCATTTT. This gives the protein CASSRGPQPQHF. The chain couples TRBV16 to TRBJ1-5; D unresolved. Per the germline V gene, CDR1 is KGHSY and CDR2 is FQNENV. The germline V and J ends were trimmed by 4 bases and 6 bases, with 7 bases remaining between them. This CDR3 comprises 12 residues.

The chain recombines TRBV5-1 with TRBJ1-2, with D perhaps matching TRBD1 (6 bases). The germline CDR1 and CDR2 sequences are SGHRS and YFSETQ. V lost 0 bases, J lost 4 bases, and 13 bases lay in between. The CDR3 is 15 amino acids. The chain's CDR3 is CASSLDPGEGYGYTF. In DNA form, the CDR3 reads TGCGCCAGCAGCTTGGATCCAGGGGAGGGCTATGGCTACACCTTC.

Remarks on this clonotype: This may come from a read error, since a much larger clone is one base off. This sequence joins TRBV7-9 and TRBJ2-4, with D unclear. The V end was cut by 5 bases, the J end by 13 bases, with 18 bases between. Germline V gene data show CDR1 as SEHNR and CDR2 as FQNEAQ (reference sequence). The CDR3 has 13 amino acids. CDR3 residues: CASSAPQYNEQYF. CDR3 sequence (DNA): TGTGCCAGCAGCGCCCCGCAATACAATGAGCAGTACTTC.

This clonotype showed up just a few times. The chain joins TRBV7-2 to TRBJ1-5, with a weak D call TRBD1 (5 bases). V lost 8 bases, J lost 7 bases, and 12 bases lay in between. The CDR3 has 12 residues. CDR1 is SGHTA, CDR2 FQGNSA, per germline. CDR3 sequence: CASARGVQPQHF. CDR3 in DNA: TGTGCCAGCGCTAGAGGGGTCCAGCCCCAGCATTTT.

This clonotype has just one count. CDR3 coding DNA: TGTGCCAGCAGCTGGATCCGGGACAGGGGTGGTTACGAGCAGTACTTC. Amino acid sequence: CASSWIRDRGGYEQYF. This chain links TRBV11-2 with TRBJ2-4, with 10 bases lining up with TRBD1. The J call may be mistaken, given a closer DNA end match to TRBJ2-7. The germline CDR1 and CDR2 sequences are SGHAT and FQNNGV. The CDR3 consists of 16 residues.

The chain has TRBV6-1 and TRBJ1-1; D not certain. Germline CDR1 MNHNS, CDR2 SASEGT. V gave up 4 bases and J gave up 7 bases, with 7 bases separating them. The CDR3 consists of 11 residues. CDR3 amino acids: CASSGIIEAFF. The CDR3 DNA follows: TGTGCCAGCAGTGGAATAATTGAAGCTTTCTTT.

This clonotype is a singleton in its sample. A read error is possible here, since a much larger clone lies one base away. The chain couples TRBV7-4 to TRBJ1-4, with TRBD1 as a possible D gene (5 bases). Germline loops: CDR1 SGHVT, CDR2 SQSDAQ. The CDR3 has 16 amino acids. The CDR3, as DNA: TGTGCCAGCAGCTTATGTTGGGGGATGGCTAATAAAAAACTGTTTTTT. This gives the protein CASSLCWGMANKKLFF.

At least ten counts were recorded for this clonotype. This chain links TRBV20-1 with TRBJ2-7; TRBD1 matches 7 bases. The CDR3 length is 12 residues. The junction had 4 bases not matched to a gene; V was cut back by 5 bases and J by 3 bases. The germline CDR1 and CDR2 sequences are DFQATT and SNEGSKA (reference sequence). The DNA for the CDR3 is TGCAGTGCTGGACAGGAGCTCTACGAGCAGTACTTC. This sequence encodes CSAGQELYEQYF.

Points on this clonotype: A much larger clone lies one base from this, so it may be a read error. The chain links TRBV27 to TRBJ2-6, with TRBD1 identical over 8 bases. This CDR3 is built from 13 residues. Germline V gene sequence: CDR1 MNHEY, CDR2 SMNVEV (reference sequence). The CDR3 protein is CASSLQGANVRTF. The CDR3 DNA reads as TGTGCCAGCAGTCTCCAGGGGGCCAACGTCCGGACTTTC.